This T cell receptor beta chain was obtained from a study of post-analysis software for immune sequencing data. Study-wide background: Relapsing-remitting, secondary progressive and progressive-relapsing multiple sclerosis courses were included. The study's findings and limits: Several TRBV segments were more frequent in patients than controls; TRBV5-6, TRBV5-1 and TRBV20-1 belonged to this group. Same-batch preparations were strongly co-clustered by F measure.

Unique molecular identifiers tagged the TCR beta cDNA libraries. Each sample of roughly 0.9 to 10 million input T cells yielded roughly 500,000 cDNA molecules, so each molecule approximated one T cell. TCRdb re-derived calls from the PCR reads in MiXCR, one entry per CDR3 protein. Counted here are approximately 730,000 distinct CDR3 sequences, around 27% occurring once; the ten biggest clones make up roughly 0.53%. As for this clonotype: Its antigen is still unknown.

Germline CDR1 and CDR2: MNHEY and SVGEGT. This CDR3 has 15 residues. With 6 bases removed from V and 4 bases from J, the gap between germline ends came to 16 bases. The chain links TRBV6-2 or TRBV6-3 to TRBJ1-5; the D is unclear. The clonotype was recovered from a girl aged 5-17 years with multiple sclerosis. Sequencing was carried out using blood. The CDR3 spells CASSRPSGRNQPQHF. The CDR3, as DNA: TGTGCCAGCAGCCGTCCCTCCGGCCGAAATCAGCCCCAGCATTTT.